The clone carrying this T cell receptor beta chain has more than one count but fewer than ten. Antigen: not known. CDR3 length: 13 amino acids. Germline V gene lookup returns CDR1 SGHRS and CDR2 YFSETQ. Trimming took off 2 bases at V and 4 bases at J, with 6 bases between the two ends. These data come from a study of response to subunit inactivated influenza vaccine. General observations from the study: Each seasonal flu vaccination may recruit only limited new T cells, authors suggested.

One entry per CDR3 protein, called by TCRdb with MiXCR from the RT-PCR reads. The sample lists roughly 670,000 distinct CDR3 sequences, approximately 15% seen once, with around 7.6% in the top ten. This TCR derives from a man aged 45-65 years who received an inactivated influenza vaccine. The material was PBMCs from blood, obtained less than 15 days before vaccination. This sequence joins TRBV5-1 and TRBJ2-2; D is ambiguous. In DNA form, the CDR3 reads TGCGCCAGCAGCTTCACGGTCACCGGGGAGCTGTTTTTT. Amino acids: CASSFTVTGELFF.